This entry describes one TCR beta chain. Its antigen is not known. The data are from a study of blood T cells in healthy people across ages. Overall study results and limits: Investigators viewed diversity estimates from one million T cells as underestimates, the study reported. Strong correlation linked observed beta diversity and percent naive T cells.

Together with a sample-barcoded 5' primer, a J-beta primer mix was included in a second PCR lasting about 6 to 11 cycles. One entry per CDR3 protein results from TCRdb running MiXCR on the 5' RACE reads. This table holds 380,000 or so distinct CDR3 sequences, about half found once. Germline CDR1 DFQATT, CDR2 SNEGSKA (reference sequence). V was cut by 4 bases and J by 5 bases, with 14 bases left in between. This CDR3 comprises 13 residues. No fewer than 6 micrograms of total RNA were isolated from every sample. The sequence was obtained from a man in his fifties or sixties in good health. The chain has TRBV20-1 and TRBJ2-5; D is possibly TRBD1 (6 bases). Sequencing was performed on blood. The CDR3 nucleotides are TGCAGTGCTACCATGACAGGCCCCGAGACCCAGTACTTC. Translation: CSATMTGPETQYF.